This entry concerns a single T cell receptor (beta chain). Source study methods: Amplification of reference gene primers was used by the study to estimate nucleated cell counts. Using immunoSEQ multiplex PCR, the repertoire was profiled, and TCRdb retains in-frame clones only, with some absent. The V and J calls and clone size were taken over from that table, and D and trimming were inferred from the DNA. Found here are a few hundred thousand clones, about 91% of them singletons; the top ten hold roughly 2.5%. The CDR3 is 14 residues long. Germline loops: CDR1 SGHNT, CDR2 YENEEA. Trimming took off 4 bases at V and 0 bases at J, with 9 bases between the two ends. The entry originates in a study of blood T cell repertoires in COVID-19. This study enrolled people aged about 18 to 100 from about two dozen US geographic areas. Participant-given clinical history determined each cohort assignment.

This receptor was identified in a middle-aged woman with acute COVID-19. Sequencing was carried out using PBMCs or T cells enriched from blood (not recorded which). The chain uses TRBV11-3 and TRBJ2-5, with D unclear. As DNA, the CDR3 is TGTGCCAGCAGCTCTGCCCGGTACCAAGAGACCCAGTACTTC. Amino acid sequence: CASSSARYQETQYF.